The TCR beta chain under discussion was sequenced for a study of blood T cell repertoires in COVID-19. V dropped 4 bases and J dropped 0 bases, with 13 bases sitting between them. The CDR3 has 17 residues. The germline V gene encodes CDR1 MNHEY and CDR2 SMNVEV (reference sequence). Profiling relied on immunoSEQ multiplex PCR, and the TCRdb table lists in-frame clones only, not all of them. The sample shows about 38,000 clones, around 84% of them seen only once. The chain couples TRBV27 to TRBJ1-6, with D possibly being TRBD1 (5 bases). The source is a man in his 60s with COVID-19, enrolled during active disease. Sequencing was performed on peripheral blood. CDR3 residues: CASSSDILSSYNSPLHF. CDR3 sequence (DNA): TGTGCCAGCAGTTCGGACATTTTGAGCTCCTATAATTCACCCCTCCACTTT.